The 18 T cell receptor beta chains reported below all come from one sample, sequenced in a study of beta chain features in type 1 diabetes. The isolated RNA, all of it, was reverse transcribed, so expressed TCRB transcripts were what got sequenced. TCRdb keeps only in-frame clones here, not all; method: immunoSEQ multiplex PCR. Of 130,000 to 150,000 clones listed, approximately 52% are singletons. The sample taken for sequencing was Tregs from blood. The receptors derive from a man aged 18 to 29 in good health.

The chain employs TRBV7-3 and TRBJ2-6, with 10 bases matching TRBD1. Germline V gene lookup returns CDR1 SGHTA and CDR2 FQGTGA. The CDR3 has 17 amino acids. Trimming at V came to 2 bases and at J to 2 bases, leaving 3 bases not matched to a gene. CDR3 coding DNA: TGTGCCAGCAGCTTAGACAGGGGGCTGGCTGGGGCCAACGTCCTGACTTTC. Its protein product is CASSLDRGLAGANVLTF.

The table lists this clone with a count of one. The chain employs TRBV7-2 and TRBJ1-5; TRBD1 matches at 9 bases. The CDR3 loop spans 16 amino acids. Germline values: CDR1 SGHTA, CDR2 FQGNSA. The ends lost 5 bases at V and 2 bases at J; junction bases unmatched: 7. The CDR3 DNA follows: TGTGCCAGCAGCCTTGACCGGGACAGGGGCAATCAGCCCCAGCATTTT. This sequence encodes CASSLDRDRGNQPQHF.

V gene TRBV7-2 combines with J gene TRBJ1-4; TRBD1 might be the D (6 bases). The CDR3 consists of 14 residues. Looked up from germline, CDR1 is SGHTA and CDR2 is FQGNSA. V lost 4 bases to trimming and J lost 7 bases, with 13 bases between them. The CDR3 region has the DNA TGTGCCAGCAGCTGGACAGTCGCGGGTGAAAAACTGTTTTTT. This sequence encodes CASSWTVAGEKLFF.

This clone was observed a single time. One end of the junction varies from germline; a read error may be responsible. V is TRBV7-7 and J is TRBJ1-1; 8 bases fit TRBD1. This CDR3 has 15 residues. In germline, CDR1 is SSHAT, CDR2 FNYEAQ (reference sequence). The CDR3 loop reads CASSPYLTGAAEAFF. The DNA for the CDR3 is TGTGCTAGCAGCCCATACTTGACAGGGGCAGCTGAAGCTTTCTTT.

In DNA, the CDR3 is TGCGCCAGCAGCTGGACGGGGGGCTTAAGCTCCTACGAGCAGTACTTC. Its translation is CASSWTGGLSSYEQYF. The chain carries TRBV5-1 and TRBJ2-7; perhaps TRBD2 as D (7 bases). Trimming removed 3 bases from V and 0 bases from J, with 16 bases in between. CDR1 and CDR2 (germline): SGHRS, YFSETQ. This CDR3 region has 16 residues. Full variable domain (missing parts from reference TRBV5-1 and TRBJ2-7): KAGVTQTPRYLIKTRGQQVTLSCSPISGHRSVSWYQQTPGQGLQFLFEYFSETQRNKGNFPGRFSGRQFSNSRSEMNVSTLELGDSALYLCASSWTGGLSSYEQYFGPGTRLTVT.

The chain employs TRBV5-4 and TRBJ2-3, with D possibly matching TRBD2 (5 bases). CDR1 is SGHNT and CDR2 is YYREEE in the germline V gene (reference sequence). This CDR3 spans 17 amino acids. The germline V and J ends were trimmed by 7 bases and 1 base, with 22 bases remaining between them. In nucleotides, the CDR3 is TGTGCCAGCCCCGGAGGTAGGGTGTTGCGTGGCACAGATACGCAGTATTTT. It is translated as CASPGGRVLRGTDTQYF. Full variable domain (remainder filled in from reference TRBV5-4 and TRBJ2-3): ETGVTQSPTHLIKTRGQQVTLRCSSQSGHNTVSWYQQALGQGPQFIFQYYREEENGRGNFPPRFSGLQFPNYSSELNVNALELDDSALYLCASPGGRVLRGTDTQYFGPGTRLTVL.

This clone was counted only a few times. This CDR3 is CASSPIGQDYEQYF. The CDR3, as DNA: TGCGCCAGCAGCCCTATCGGCCAGGACTACGAGCAGTACTTC. V gene TRBV5-1 combines with J gene TRBJ2-7; D unresolved. The CDR3 contains 14 residues. V was pared by 4 bases and J by 3 bases, with 14 bases between. CDR1 is SGHRS, CDR2 YFSETQ, per germline.

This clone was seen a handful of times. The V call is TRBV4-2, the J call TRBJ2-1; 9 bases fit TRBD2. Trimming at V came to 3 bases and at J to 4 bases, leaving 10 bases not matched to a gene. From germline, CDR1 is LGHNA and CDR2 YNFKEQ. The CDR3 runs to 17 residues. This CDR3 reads CASSHYRTSDNYNEQFF. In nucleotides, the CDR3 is TGTGCCAGCAGCCACTACAGGACTAGCGATAATTACAATGAGCAGTTCTTC.

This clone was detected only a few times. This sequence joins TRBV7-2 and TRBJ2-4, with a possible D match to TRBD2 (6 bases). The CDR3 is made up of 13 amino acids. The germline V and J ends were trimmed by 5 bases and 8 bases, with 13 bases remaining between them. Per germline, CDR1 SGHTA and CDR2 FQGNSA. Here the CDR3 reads CASSPDWGDIQYF. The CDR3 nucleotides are TGTGCCAGCAGCCCGGACTGGGGGGACATTCAGTACTTC.

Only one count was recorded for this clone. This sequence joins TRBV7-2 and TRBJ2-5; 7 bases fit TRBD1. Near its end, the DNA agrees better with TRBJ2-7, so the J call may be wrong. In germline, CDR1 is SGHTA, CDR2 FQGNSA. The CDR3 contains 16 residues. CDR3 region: CASSRRTLAGGGEQYF. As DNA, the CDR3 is TGTGCCAGCAGCCGACGGACACTCGCAGGGGGTGGCGAGCAGTACTTC.

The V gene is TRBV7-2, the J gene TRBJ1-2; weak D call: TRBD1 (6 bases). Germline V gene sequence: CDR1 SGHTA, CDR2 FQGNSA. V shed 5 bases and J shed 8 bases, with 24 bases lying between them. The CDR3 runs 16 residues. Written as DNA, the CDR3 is TGTGCCAGCAGCCCGTGGGGGTTGGAGGACAGTGGGGGCTACACCTTC. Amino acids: CASSPWGLEDSGGYTF.

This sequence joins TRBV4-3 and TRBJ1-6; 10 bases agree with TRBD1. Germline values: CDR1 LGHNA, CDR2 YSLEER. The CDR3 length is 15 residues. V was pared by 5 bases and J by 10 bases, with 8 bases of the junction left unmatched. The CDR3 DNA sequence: TGCGCCAGCAGCTCCCGCCGGGGACAGGGGTCACCCCTCCACTTT. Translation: CASSSRRGQGSPLHF.

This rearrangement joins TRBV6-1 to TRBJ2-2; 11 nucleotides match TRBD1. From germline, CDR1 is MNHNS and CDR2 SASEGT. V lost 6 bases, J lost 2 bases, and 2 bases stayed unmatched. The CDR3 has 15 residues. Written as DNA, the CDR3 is TGTGCCAGCAGCTGGACAGGGGGCAACACCGGGGAGCTGTTTTTT. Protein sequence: CASSWTGGNTGELFF.

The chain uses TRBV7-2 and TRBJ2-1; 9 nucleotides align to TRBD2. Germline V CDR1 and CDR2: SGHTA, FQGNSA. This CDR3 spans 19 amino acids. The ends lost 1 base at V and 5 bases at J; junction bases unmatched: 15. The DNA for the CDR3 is TGTGCCAGCAGCTTAGTGAGTATGATCTGGCTAGCGGGGAACAATGAGCAGTTCTTC. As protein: CASSLVSMIWLAGNNEQFF.

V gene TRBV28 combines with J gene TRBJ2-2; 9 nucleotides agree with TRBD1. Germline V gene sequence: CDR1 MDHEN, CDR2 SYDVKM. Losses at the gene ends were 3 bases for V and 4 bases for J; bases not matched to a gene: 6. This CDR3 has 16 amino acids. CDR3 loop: CASSFIGQGITGELFF. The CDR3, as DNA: TGTGCCAGCAGTTTTATCGGACAGGGGATCACCGGGGAGCTGTTTTTT.

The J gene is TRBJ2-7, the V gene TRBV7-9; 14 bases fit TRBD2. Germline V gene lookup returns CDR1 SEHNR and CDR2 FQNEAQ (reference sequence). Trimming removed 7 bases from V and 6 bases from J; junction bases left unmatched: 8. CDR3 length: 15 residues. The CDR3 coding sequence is TGTGCCAGCACCCGTCCGGGACTAGCGGGAGTCGAGCAGTACTTC. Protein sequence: CASTRPGLAGVEQYF. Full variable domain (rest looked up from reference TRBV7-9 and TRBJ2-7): DTGVSQNPRHKITKRGQNVTFRCDPISEHNRLYWYRQTLGQGPEFLTYFQNEAQLEKSRLLSDRFSAERPKGSFSTLEIQRTEQGDSAMYLCASTRPGLAGVEQYFGPGTRLTVT.

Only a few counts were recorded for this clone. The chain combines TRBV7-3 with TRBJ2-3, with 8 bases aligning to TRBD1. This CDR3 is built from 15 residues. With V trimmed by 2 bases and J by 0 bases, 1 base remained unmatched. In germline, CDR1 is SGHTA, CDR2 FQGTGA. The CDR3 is CASSLQGASTDTQYF. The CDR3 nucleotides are TGTGCCAGCAGCTTACAGGGGGCTAGCACAGATACGCAGTATTTT.

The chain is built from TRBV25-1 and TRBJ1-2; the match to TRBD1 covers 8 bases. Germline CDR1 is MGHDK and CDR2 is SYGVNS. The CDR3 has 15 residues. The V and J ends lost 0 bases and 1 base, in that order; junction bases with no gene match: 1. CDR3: CASSEYGQGNYGYTF. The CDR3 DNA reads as TGTGCCAGCAGTGAATATGGACAGGGTAACTATGGCTACACCTTC.